This TCR beta chain was profiled in a study of T cell responses to AZD1222 COVID-19 vaccine. Study-wide findings and caveats: Vaccination with two AZD1222 doses was followed by a rise in Spike-specific TCR breadth and depth. AZD1222 recipients seropositive at baseline numbered only six or seven. Across the whole spike, CD4 TCRs peaked at regions 160-218 and 743-854. The peak T cell response came first, and repertoires were sampled only after it.

Generated by immunoSEQ multiplex PCR, the TCRdb table keeps only in-frame clones and is missing some. In the table there are about 120,000 clones, 90% of which are singletons. Details on this clone: As yet, its antigen is unknown.

V dropped 4 bases and J dropped 3; count of bases not matched to a gene: 7. The CDR3 consists of 15 residues. The V gene's germline CDR1 is SGHRS and CDR2 YFSETQ. This chain uses TRBV5-1 with TRBJ2-3, with TRBD2 matching over 8 bases. This specimen was peripheral blood, taken on day 0 of MenACWY control vaccination. The sequence derives from an adult in good health. CDR3 loop: CASSISGMGTDTQYF. CDR3 bases: TGCGCCAGCAGCATTAGCGGGATGGGTACAGATACGCAGTATTTT.